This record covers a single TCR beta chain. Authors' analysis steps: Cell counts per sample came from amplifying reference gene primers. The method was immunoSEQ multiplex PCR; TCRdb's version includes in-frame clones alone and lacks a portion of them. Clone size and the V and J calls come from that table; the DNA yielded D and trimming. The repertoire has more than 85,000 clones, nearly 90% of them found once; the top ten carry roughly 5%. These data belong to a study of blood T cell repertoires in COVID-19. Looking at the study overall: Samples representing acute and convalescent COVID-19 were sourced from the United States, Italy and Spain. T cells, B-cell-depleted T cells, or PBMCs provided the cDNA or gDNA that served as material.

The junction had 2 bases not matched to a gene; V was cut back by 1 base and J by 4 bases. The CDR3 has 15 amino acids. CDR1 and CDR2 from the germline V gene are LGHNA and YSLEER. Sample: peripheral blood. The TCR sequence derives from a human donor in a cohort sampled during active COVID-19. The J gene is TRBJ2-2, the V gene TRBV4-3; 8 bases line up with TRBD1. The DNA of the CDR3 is TGCGCCAGCAGCCAAGGCACAGGGGGCACCGGGGAGCTGTTTTTT. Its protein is CASSQGTGGTGELFF.